One T cell receptor beta chain is described in this entry. Germline assignment: CDR1 SGHTA and CDR2 FQGNSA. The CDR3 sequence is 14 residues long. Trimming stripped 3 bases from V and 5 bases from J, with 14 bases between. This entry belongs to a study of cytomegalovirus exposure and HLA in healthy donors. The PCR made use of 60 Vbeta and 13 Jbeta primers. Profiled with immunoSEQ multiplex PCR; TCRdb holds only in-frame clones, not every one. The record lists under 120,000 clones, of which the ten most abundant hold about 0.59%. Specimen: PBMCs. The genes are TRBV7-2 and TRBJ2-7; the D is unclear. The source is a man aged 50 or older in good health and CMV-seronegative. The CDR3 is CASSFSQIFHEQYF. CDR3 DNA: TGTGCCAGCAGCTTTTCTCAGATTTTCCACGAGCAGTACTTC.